A single sample gave rise to the 32 T cell receptor beta chains below, sequenced in a study of T cell responses to AZD1222 COVID-19 vaccine (dated by TCRdb to the early 2020s). The time point tag for this specimen amounts to: baseline before first vaccination. The sample's treatment or condition label, decoded: meningococcal conjugate vaccine given as trial control. Preparation of the library involved the immunoSEQ multiplex PCR assay. The table was pulled from immuneACCESS by TCRdb, which kept in-frame rearrangements only. Such tables lose some clones; where checked, under half of the loss comes from unresolved V genes, and the rest has no known cause. Counted in this sample were 120,000 or so clones; roughly 91% of them appeared once. The ten largest clones add up to over 8.5% of the sample. The specimen was peripheral blood, collected on day 0 of MenACWY control vaccination. Source of these receptors: an adult in good health.

The chain employs TRBV10-3 and TRBJ2-3; a weak D match, TRBD2 (6 bases). The ends were cut back, 7 bases at V and 3 bases at J, with 14 bases in the middle. The CDR3 loop spans 14 amino acids. The germline gives CDR1 ENHRY, CDR2 SYGVKD. This chain's CDR3 is CAITGGPGTDTQYF. CDR3 sequence (DNA): TGTGCCATCACCGGAGGGCCGGGGACAGATACGCAGTATTTT.

The rearrangement joins TRBV19 to TRBJ1-4; D might be TRBD1 (6 bases). CDR3 length: 14 amino acids. V lost 2 bases to trimming and J lost 8 bases, with 12 bases between them. Germline CDR1 and CDR2: LNHDA and SQIVND (reference sequence). CDR3 in DNA: TGTGCCAGTAGTATACAGGGGCAAGGCGAAAAACTGTTTTTT. This translates into CASSIQGQGEKLFF.

This clone was observed a handful of times. CDR3 in amino acids: CASSPGSDRVNEQYF. The CDR3, as DNA: TGTGCCAGCTCACCAGGTTCGGACAGGGTGAACGAGCAGTACTTC. The rearrangement joins TRBV18 to TRBJ2-7, with 8 bases matching TRBD1. The CDR3 loop spans 15 amino acids. Germline values: CDR1 KGHSH, CDR2 LQKENI. J lost 5 bases, V lost 2 bases, and 8 bases had no gene match.

The chain carries TRBV11-2 and TRBJ1-2; 7 nucleotides align to TRBD1. The CDR3 extends over 13 amino acids. Trimming at V came to 0 bases and at J to 7 bases, leaving 2 bases not matched to a gene. Germline CDR1 reads SGHAT; CDR2 reads FQNNGV. The CDR3 is CASSLDGTVGYTF. In nucleotides, the CDR3 is TGTGCCAGCAGCTTAGATGGGACAGTTGGCTACACCTTC.

The chain has TRBV5-1 and TRBJ1-1, with D perhaps matching TRBD1 (6 bases). The CDR3 sequence is 15 residues long. In germline, CDR1 is SGHRS, CDR2 YFSETQ. Deletions cut 4 bases from V and 1 base from J, with 14 bases between. In DNA form, the CDR3 reads TGCGCCAGCAGCATACTACCGGGACAGAACACTGAAGCTTTCTTT. This codes for CASSILPGQNTEAFF.

This chain connects TRBV7-2 to TRBJ2-1; 9 bases fit TRBD2. This CDR3 contains 17 residues. The trim removed 5 bases at V and 8 bases at J, leaving 16 bases unmatched. Germline V gives CDR1 SGHTA, CDR2 FQGNSA. The chain's CDR3 is CASSLSPAGGRRDEQFF. CDR3 DNA sequence: TGTGCCAGCAGCCTAAGCCCAGCGGGAGGAAGGAGAGATGAGCAGTTCTTC.

The chain carries TRBV5-5 and TRBJ1-2, with 9 bases aligning to TRBD1. The junction had 5 bases not matched to a gene; V was cut back by 0 bases and J by 8 bases. CDR1 is SGHKS, CDR2 YYEKEE, per germline (reference sequence). CDR3 length: 14 residues. CDR3 bases: TGTGCCAGCAGCTTGGGGACAGGGGCTAGCGGCTACACCTTC. This codes for CASSLGTGASGYTF.

This clone has a handful of counts. CDR3 sequence (DNA): TGTGCCATCAGTGAGTCGGAGGGTGAGGGCAATCAGCCCCAGCATTTT. Translating gives CAISESEGEGNQPQHF. This rearrangement joins TRBV10-3 to TRBJ1-5; D call uncertain. CDR1 is ENHRY, CDR2 SYGVKD, per germline. V lost 0 bases and J 2 bases, leaving 11 bases between the germline ends. The CDR3 has 16 amino acids.

The V call is TRBV2, the J call TRBJ1-1; a weak D match, TRBD1 (5 bases). V was trimmed by 7 bases and J by 10 bases, leaving 19 bases between them. The CDR3 loop spans 13 amino acids. Germline loops: CDR1 SNHLY, CDR2 FYNNEI. CDR3 residues: CASKVSGEGRAFF. In DNA, the CDR3 is TGTGCCAGCAAGGTTTCGGGGGAAGGACGAGCTTTCTTT.

The chain has TRBV5-4 and TRBJ2-3; no clear D gene. The V gene's germline CDR1 is SGHNT and CDR2 YYREEE (reference sequence). V shed 5 bases and J shed 0 bases, with 19 bases lying between them. The CDR3 covers 17 residues. The CDR3 region has the DNA TGTGCCAGCAGGGAAGACCTACGAGCGACAAGCACAGATACGCAGTATTTT. Amino acids: CASREDLRATSTDTQYF.

The gene calls are TRBV6-6 and TRBJ2-3, with D unresolved. Trimming took off 6 bases at V and 0 bases at J, with 13 bases between the two ends. This CDR3 has 15 amino acids. CDR1 is MNHNY, CDR2 SVGAGI, per germline (reference sequence). For the CDR3, the DNA is TGTGCCAGCAGGCAAATTCGGCAGAGCACAGATACGCAGTATTTT. This encodes CASRQIRQSTDTQYF.

The chain employs TRBV2 and TRBJ2-3, with 10 nucleotides matching TRBD1. Germline CDR1 and CDR2: SNHLY and FYNNEI. Trimming took 7 bases from V and 5 from J; bases not matched to a gene: 12. The CDR3 length is 16 residues. For the CDR3, the DNA is TGTGCCAGCATCGGAAGCCGGGACAGGGGAGGAGATACGCAGTATTTT. Translating gives CASIGSRDRGGDTQYF.

The chain joins TRBV11-3 to TRBJ1-1, with no clear D. The CDR3 covers 12 residues. CDR1 and CDR2 (germline): SGHNT, YENEEA. V lost 0 bases to trimming and J lost 1 base, with 0 bases between them. DNA for the CDR3: TGTGCCAGCAGCTTAGAGAACACTGAAGCTTTCTTT. The encoded protein is CASSLENTEAFF.

This rearrangement joins TRBV5-1 to TRBJ2-6; no firm D call. There are 17 residues in the CDR3. Germline V lookup: CDR1 SGHRS, CDR2 YFSETQ. Deletions cut 0 bases from V and 0 bases from J, with 10 bases between. CDR3 DNA sequence: TGCGCCAGCAGCTTGGAAAGTAGCAGCTCTGGGGCCAACGTCCTGACTTTC. Translating gives CASSLESSSSGANVLTF.

Only one count was recorded for this clone. V and J are TRBV19 and TRBJ1-1; a possible D gene is TRBD1 (5 bases). The ends were cut back, 4 bases at V and 5 bases at J, with 14 bases in the middle. Germline assignment: CDR1 LNHDA and CDR2 SQIVND (reference sequence). The CDR3 has 14 amino acids. CDR3 DNA: TGTGCCAGTAGTACCCTCGGGGGGTCAACTGAAGCTTTCTTT. Translating it yields CASSTLGGSTEAFF.

J is TRBJ1-3 and V is TRBV7-9; D remains ambiguous. Germline values: CDR1 SEHNR, CDR2 FQNEAQ (reference sequence). This CDR3 is built from 11 residues. This chain's CDR3 is CSLDSGNTIYF. The CDR3, as DNA: TGTAGTTTGGACTCTGGAAACACCATATATTTT.

This clone appeared once. This rearrangement joins TRBV29-1 to TRBJ2-7; 8 bases agree with TRBD2. There are 14 residues in the CDR3. Trimming removed 5 bases from V and 2 bases from J; junction bases left unmatched: 8. Germline CDR1 is SQVTM and CDR2 is ANQGSEA. CDR3 DNA sequence: TGCAGCGTTCAAAAGGCTAGCGGGCCCTACGAGCAGTACTTC. Translated, it gives CSVQKASGPYEQYF.

This chain uses TRBV11-3 with TRBJ1-1; D is perhaps TRBD1 (6 bases). V was trimmed by 1 base and J by 6 bases, leaving 9 bases between them. The CDR3 is made up of 13 amino acids. Germline lookup yields CDR1 SGHNT and CDR2 YENEEA. The CDR3 DNA reads as TGTGCCAGCAGCTTAGTCAGGGGCGCTGAAGCTTTCTTT. Translating gives CASSLVRGAEAFF.

The rearrangement links TRBV11-3 to TRBJ2-7; D not resolved. V was cut by 1 base and J by 6 bases, with 16 bases left in between. Germline-derived CDR1 and CDR2 are SGHNT and YENEEA. There are 15 residues in the CDR3. The chain's CDR3 is CASSLANAALPEQYF. Here the CDR3 DNA reads TGTGCCAGCAGCTTAGCCAACGCCGCACTACCCGAGCAGTACTTC.

J is TRBJ2-2 and V is TRBV10-3, with D possibly matching TRBD1 (6 bases). The CDR3 runs 18 residues. Trimming cost V 1 base and J 6 bases, with 21 bases left between them. CDR1 and CDR2 from the germline V gene are ENHRY and SYGVKD. CDR3 nucleotides: TGTGCCATCAGTGAGTTAGAGGCACCAACAGGGTTGGCCGGGGAGCTGTTTTTT. Protein sequence: CAISELEAPTGLAGELFF.

The rearrangement uses TRBV6-5 and TRBJ2-1; 8 bases match TRBD1. Germline lookup yields CDR1 MNHEY and CDR2 SVGAGI. V was clipped by 7 bases and J by 8 bases; unmatched bases: 13. This CDR3 is built from 15 residues. The CDR3 region is CASIYTRGLRDEQFF. In nucleotides, the CDR3 is TGTGCCAGCATCTACACCAGGGGGCTCAGAGATGAGCAGTTCTTC.

This chain joins TRBV6-2 or TRBV6-3 and TRBJ2-1; D is uncertain. The CDR3 loop spans 14 amino acids. Germline V CDR1 and CDR2: MNHEY, SVGEGT. V lost 6 bases to trimming and J lost 5 bases, with 14 bases between them. CDR3 in amino acids: CASSALNHNNEQFF. The CDR3 coding sequence is TGTGCCAGCAGCGCGTTGAACCACAACAATGAGCAGTTCTTC.

This clone has more than one count but fewer than ten. The chain is built from TRBV7-3 and TRBJ1-3, with D maybe TRBD1 (5 bases). CDR3 length: 14 residues. Germline loops: CDR1 SGHTA, CDR2 FQGTGA. V was trimmed by 5 bases and J by 0 bases, leaving 8 bases between them. CDR3 residues: CASSGGPSGNTIYF. CDR3 DNA sequence: TGTGCCAGCAGCGGGGGTCCCTCTGGAAACACCATATATTTT.

In DNA form, the CDR3 reads TGTGCCAGCAGCTCCATTAGCGGGAGGCTCTACAATGAGCAGTTCTTC. Its translation is CASSSISGRLYNEQFF. The chain links TRBV7-9 to TRBJ2-1; 10 bases line up with TRBD2. The CDR3 covers 16 residues. Germline assignment: CDR1 SEHNR and CDR2 FQNEAQ (reference sequence). Unmatched junction bases numbered 6, after V lost 4 bases and J lost 3 bases. Together with reference TRBV7-9 and TRBJ2-1, the CDR3 gives the full variable domain: DTGVSQNPRHKITKRGQNVTFRCDPISEHNRLYWYRQTLGQGPEFLTYFQNEAQLEKSRLLSDRFSAERPKGSFSTLEIQRTEQGDSAMYLCASSSISGRLYNEQFFGPGTRLTVL.

The chain combines TRBV6-5 with TRBJ1-1; the D gene is possibly TRBD1 (6 bases). V was pared by 7 bases and J by 10 bases, with 25 bases between. The CDR3 totals 15 residues. Looked up from germline, CDR1 is MNHEY and CDR2 is SVGAGI. As DNA, the CDR3 is TGTGCCAGCACCTCAACGGGGGACATGAGTCTTGCAGCTTTCTTT. This translates into CASTSTGDMSLAAFF.

The chain has TRBV5-1 and TRBJ2-1; 7 bases are a match to TRBD2. There are 15 residues in the CDR3. CDR1 SGHRS and CDR2 YFSETQ come from the germline V gene. The V segment lost 3 bases and the J segment 0 bases; nucleotides outside the gene matches: 3. The DNA of the CDR3 is TGCGCCAGCAGCTATGGCGGGAGCTCCTACAATGAGCAGTTCTTC. Translation gives CASSYGGSSYNEQFF. Based on the CDR3 plus reference TRBV5-1 and TRBJ2-1, the full variable domain is KAGVTQTPRYLIKTRGQQVTLSCSPISGHRSVSWYQQTPGQGLQFLFEYFSETQRNKGNFPGRFSGRQFSNSRSEMNVSTLELGDSALYLCASSYGGSSYNEQFFGPGTRLTVL.

The chain uses TRBV11-3 and TRBJ2-1; either TRBD1 or TRBD2 may fit D (6 bases each). Trimming pared 0 bases from V and 8 bases from J, leaving 20 bases between. Germline loops: CDR1 SGHNT, CDR2 YENEEA. This CDR3 region has 17 residues. CDR3 bases: TGTGCCAGCAGCTTAGATAGTGGAAGGGGGGTACAGGATGAGCAGTTCTTC. This gives the protein CASSLDSGRGVQDEQFF.

This clone was recorded once. The rearrangement uses TRBV27 and TRBJ2-7; D might be TRBD1 (6 bases). Germline CDR1 MNHEY, CDR2 SMNVEV (reference sequence). The ends were cut back, 10 bases at V and 0 bases at J, with 13 bases in the middle. This CDR3 comprises 13 residues. DNA of the CDR3: TGTGCCACGGGCGTAGGGGGCTCCTACGAGCAGTACTTC. It translates to CATGVGGSYEQYF.

The genes are TRBV5-4 and TRBJ2-7; maybe TRBD2 (6 bases). Deletions cut 4 bases from V and 7 bases from J, with 12 bases between. Germline CDR1 and CDR2: SGHNT and YYREEE (reference sequence). The CDR3 contains 12 residues. CDR3 in amino acids: CASSAVAGEQYF. CDR3 bases: TGTGCCAGCAGCGCCGTGGCGGGAGAGCAGTACTTC.

The gene calls are TRBV7-9 and TRBJ2-3; no reliable D call. The CDR3 spans 15 residues. Trimming pared 1 base from V and 3 bases from J, leaving 11 bases between. The germline V gene encodes CDR1 SEHNR and CDR2 FQNEAQ (reference sequence). The CDR3 DNA sequence: TGTGCCAGCAGCTTAGTTGTCCTGGGAACAGATACGCAGTATTTT. Translation: CASSLVVLGTDTQYF. Complete variable domain (other parts from reference TRBV7-9 and TRBJ2-3): DTGVSQNPRHKITKRGQNVTFRCDPISEHNRLYWYRQTLGQGPEFLTYFQNEAQLEKSRLLSDRFSAERPKGSFSTLEIQRTEQGDSAMYLCASSLVVLGTDTQYFGPGTRLTVL.

The chain uses TRBV2 and TRBJ1-2; 7 bases align to TRBD1. Trimming at V came to 2 bases and at J to 7 bases, leaving 4 bases not matched to a gene. The germline V gene has CDR1 SNHLY and CDR2 FYNNEI. The CDR3 runs 13 residues. Here the CDR3 DNA reads TGTGCCAGCAGTGAAAGGGGGCCGTTTGGCTACACCTTC. It is translated as CASSERGPFGYTF.

The chain employs TRBV14 and TRBJ2-1; possible D gene TRBD1, 5 bases. With 6 bases removed from V and 5 bases from J, the gap between germline ends came to 17 bases. The CDR3 has 15 amino acids. The germline CDR1 and CDR2 sequences are SGHDN and FVKESK. The CDR3 is CASSPGFRVHNEQFF. The CDR3 coding sequence is TGTGCCAGCAGTCCAGGTTTCAGGGTTCACAATGAGCAGTTCTTC.